This passage covers 13 T cell receptor beta chains from one sample sequenced in a study of human T cells and chemical hapten exposure. As for time point: patch test 3, about 24 weeks after DPC sensitization. Sample treatment: therapeutic diphenylcyclopropenone sensitization with weekly scalp DPC. Each CDR3 protein is one row after TCRdb ran MiXCR on the RACE reads. The sample yields tens of thousands of distinct CDR3 sequences, roughly a tenth seen once. The sample here was whole blood, taken in connection with sensitization to the hapten diphenylcyclopropenone (DPC). The receptors derive from a woman between 45 and 65 years old with alopecia areata. Some clones in this sample may be carry-over from other donors' samples.

This clonotype was seen many times. The V call is TRBV5-1, the J call TRBJ2-2; D not resolved. Germline CDR1 SGHRS, CDR2 YFSETQ. The CDR3 runs to 15 residues. Between the trimmed V and J ends, which lost 4 bases and 2 bases, there was a span of 12 bases. CDR3 in amino acids: CASSRREPNTGELFF. The CDR3 region has the DNA TGCGCCAGCAGCCGAAGAGAGCCTAACACCGGGGAGCTGTTTTTT.

This clonotype was counted between two and nine times. The chain is built from TRBV12-3 or TRBV12-4 and TRBJ2-1; TRBD2 matches 8 bases. The CDR3 consists of 14 residues. J gave up 5 bases and V 3 bases, and 3 bases lay outside the gene matches. The CDR3 DNA reads TGTGCCAGCAGTTTGATTAGCGGGAACAATGAGCAGTTCTTC. Amino acid sequence: CASSLISGNNEQFF.

The chain carries TRBV20-1 and TRBJ1-6, with 10 bases aligning to TRBD1. The ends lost 2 bases at V and 7 bases at J; junction bases unmatched: 5. Germline values: CDR1 DFQATT, CDR2 SNEGSKA (reference sequence). The CDR3 is 15 residues long. DNA of the CDR3: TGCAGTGCTAGATATCTGGGACAGGGGAATTCACCCCTCCACTTT. It translates to CSARYLGQGNSPLHF.

This clonotype occurred many times. The chain recombines TRBV6-1 with TRBJ2-5; 8 nucleotides align to TRBD2. CDR3 length equals 20 residues. Trimming cost V 7 bases and J 4 bases; bases outside gene matches: 26. Per the germline V gene, CDR1 is MNHNS and CDR2 is SASEGT. Written as DNA, the CDR3 is TGTGCCAGCAAGCTTGCCCGTGGGCGGGAGGCTTTCAAAGGTGTAGAGACCCAGTACTTC. Residues: CASKLARGREAFKGVETQYF.

This clonotype was observed at least ten times. V is TRBV7-9 and J is TRBJ1-2; D not resolved. The V end lost 2 bases, the J end lost 5 bases, and 15 bases lay between the germline ends. Germline CDR1 SEHNR, CDR2 FQNEAQ (reference sequence). CDR3 length equals 15 residues. CDR3 in amino acids: CASSLSGRAPYGYTF. The CDR3 nucleotides are TGTGCCAGCAGCTTAAGCGGGCGTGCCCCATATGGCTACACCTTC.

The chain recombines TRBV9 with TRBJ2-3; D is uncertain. The CDR3 covers 14 residues. Germline lookup yields CDR1 SGDLS and CDR2 YYNGEE. Between the trimmed V and J ends, which lost 0 bases and 0 bases, there was a span of 5 bases. This CDR3 reads CASSVDGSTDTQYF. The CDR3 DNA sequence: TGTGCCAGCAGCGTAGACGGGAGCACAGATACGCAGTATTTT.

V usage is TRBV5-1 and J usage is TRBJ2-7; D might be TRBD2 (7 bases). The CDR3 has 13 amino acids. V was pared by 3 bases and J by 5 bases, with 12 bases between. Germline lookup yields CDR1 SGHRS and CDR2 YFSETQ. CDR3 loop: CASSSQGGDEQYF. The CDR3 DNA is TGCGCCAGCAGCTCCCAAGGGGGGGACGAGCAGTACTTC.

The gene calls are TRBV6-5 and TRBJ1-2; TRBD1 matches at 7 bases. V lost 10 bases, J lost 4 bases, and 12 bases stayed unmatched. This CDR3 region has 14 residues. The germline V gene has CDR1 MNHEY and CDR2 SVGAGI. The CDR3 bases are TGTGCCACCTTACGGACAGGAACTGCCTATGGCTACACCTTC. Translating it yields CATLRTGTAYGYTF.

The chain uses TRBV4-3 and TRBJ1-6, with 9 bases identical to TRBD1. There are 17 residues in the CDR3. The V and J ends lost 1 base and 6 bases, in that order; junction bases with no gene match: 7. Germline V gene lookup returns CDR1 LGHNA and CDR2 YSLEER. The CDR3 is CASSQGLGTGSNSPLHF. Here the CDR3 DNA reads TGCGCCAGCAGCCAAGGGCTGGGGACAGGGAGTAATTCACCCCTCCACTTT.

The chain couples TRBV29-1 to TRBJ2-3; possibly TRBD1 or TRBD2 for D (5 bases each). Germline CDR1 is SQVTM and CDR2 is ANQGSEA. V lost 5 bases and J 4 bases, leaving 13 bases between the germline ends. CDR3 size: 13 residues. This chain's CDR3 is CSVIALGADTQYF. Here the CDR3 DNA reads TGCAGCGTTATAGCGTTAGGGGCAGATACGCAGTATTTT.

This clonotype was seen repeatedly, ten times or more. The V and J genes are TRBV3-1 and TRBJ2-1; the match to TRBD1 covers 9 bases. The CDR3 has 15 amino acids. Trimming took 4 bases from V and 4 from J; bases not matched to a gene: 5. CDR1 and CDR2 (germline): LGHDT, YNNKEL (reference sequence). The CDR3, as DNA: TGTGCCAGCAGCCGACCCGGGACAGGGTACAATGAGCAGTTCTTC. It translates to CASSRPGTGYNEQFF.

The chain has TRBV20-1 and TRBJ2-3; a possible D gene is TRBD2 (5 bases). Trimming stripped 0 bases from V and 2 bases from J, with 12 bases between. The CDR3 has 15 amino acids. CDR1 DFQATT and CDR2 SNEGSKA come from the germline V gene (reference sequence). CDR3 in DNA: TGCAGTGCTAGAGAACCGGGGATCCCCACAGATACGCAGTATTTT. Residues: CSAREPGIPTDTQYF.

This clonotype came up many times. The chain recombines TRBV6-6 with TRBJ2-2; no clear D. Looked up from germline, CDR1 is MNHNY and CDR2 is SVGAGI (reference sequence). The CDR3 covers 11 residues. The germline V and J ends were trimmed by 6 bases and 10 bases, with 9 bases remaining between them. In DNA, the CDR3 is TGTGCCAGCAGGGGGTGGGCGGAGCTGTTTTTT. Encoded protein: CASRGWAELFF.